This T cell receptor (beta chain) was identified in a study of OX40 agonist ivuxolimab in advanced cancers. Generated by immunoSEQ multiplex PCR, the TCRdb table keeps only in-frame clones and is missing some. This table holds more than 60,000 clones, about nine tenths found once. CDR1 is KGHSH and CDR2 is LQKENI in the germline V gene. V shed 0 bases and J shed 4 bases, with 10 bases lying between them. The CDR3 contains 15 residues. The sample consisted of CD4+ or CD8+ T cells sorted from blood, taken in a trial of the OX40 agonist ivuxolimab. The TCR sequence derives from an adult with an advanced solid tumor such as melanoma, head and neck, liver or kidney cancer. The chain has TRBV18 and TRBJ2-4, with D perhaps matching TRBD1 (5 bases). CDR3 region: CASSPPADNKNIQYF. CDR3 nucleotides: TGTGCCAGCTCACCACCGGCGGACAATAAAAACATTCAGTACTTC.